The TCR beta chain described here comes from a study of cytomegalovirus exposure and HLA in healthy donors. Worth noting for this clone: Its antigen is undetermined.

Per the germline V gene, CDR1 is LNHDA and CDR2 is SQIVND (reference sequence). After removal of 5 bases from V and 4 bases from J, the junction contained 2 bases not matched to a gene. This CDR3 is 13 amino acids long. In the PCR, 60 Vbeta and 13 Jbeta primers were used. Sequenced by immunoSEQ multiplex PCR; TCRdb stores in-frame clones only, minus some. This table has 150,000 to 200,000 clones, 80% appearing once. Overall study results and limits: Several of the most significant clusters appeared linked to common viral pathogens, based on a later analysis. The study carried out a later analysis of TCR beta sequences. It associated 16,951 of them with specific HLA alleles at a false discovery rate of 0.05. In a later analysis, TCR beta V- and J-gene trimming was associated with a missense DCLRE1C variant.

This chain uses TRBV19 with TRBJ1-5; 7 bases agree with TRBD1. The TCR was taken from a woman between 40 and 50 years old in good health and CMV-seronegative. Sequencing input: PBMCs. CDR3 bases: TGTGCCAGTAGTTCGACAGGGAATCAGCCCCAGCATTTT. Translated, it gives CASSSTGNQPQHF.